The 24 T cell receptor beta chains given below trace back to one sample, sequenced in a study of blood T cell repertoires in COVID-19. Profiled with immunoSEQ multiplex PCR; TCRdb holds only in-frame clones, not every one. The sample consists of under 500,000 clones, roughly 90% of them appearing once. The sample comprised peripheral blood. The receptors here all came from a woman in her 30s with acute or convalescent COVID-19.

In DNA form, the CDR3 reads TGTGCCAGTAGTCCGACAGGGGAAAATGCCGGGGAGCTGTTTTTT. It encodes CASSPTGENAGELFF. The chain joins TRBV19 to TRBJ2-2; 8 bases agree with TRBD1. CDR1 and CDR2 (germline): LNHDA, SQIVND (reference sequence). The CDR3 has 15 residues. The trim removed 5 bases at V and 6 bases at J, leaving 8 bases unmatched.

This chain joins TRBV6-1 and TRBJ1-4; D remains ambiguous. Germline values: CDR1 MNHNS, CDR2 SASEGT. V was pared by 2 bases and J by 6 bases, with 13 bases between. There are 15 residues in the CDR3. DNA for the CDR3: TGTGCCAGCAGTGAATATGCGGGTTGGGATGAAAAACTGTTTTTT. As protein: CASSEYAGWDEKLFF.

V usage is TRBV13 and J usage is TRBJ2-5; TRBD1 might be the D (5 bases). Per the germline V gene, CDR1 is PRHDT and CDR2 is FYEKMQ (reference sequence). The V gene lost 2 bases and the J gene lost 3 bases, with 10 bases spanning the gap. This CDR3 contains 14 residues. CDR3 coding DNA: TGTGCCAGCAGCTTATCAGGCAGGGAAGAGACCCAGTACTTC. Its protein product is CASSLSGREETQYF.

The chain carries TRBV5-1 and TRBJ2-7, with a tentative D call TRBD2 (5 bases). The CDR3 totals 12 residues. The germline V gene has CDR1 SGHRS and CDR2 YFSETQ. The ends were cut back, 4 bases at V and 4 bases at J, with 9 bases in the middle. The CDR3 spells CASSGGLYEQYF. In nucleotides, the CDR3 is TGCGCCAGCAGCGGAGGACTGTACGAGCAGTACTTC.

The chain is built from TRBV19 and TRBJ1-2, with 8 bases aligning to TRBD1. Trimming removed 4 bases from V and 4 bases from J; junction bases left unmatched: 2. The germline gives CDR1 LNHDA, CDR2 SQIVND (reference sequence). The CDR3 is 13 amino acids. Written as DNA, the CDR3 is TGTGCCAGTAGTACAACAGGGGGCTATGGCTACACCTTC. Protein product: CASSTTGGYGYTF. Variable domain in full (rest from reference TRBV19 and TRBJ1-2): DGGITQSPKYLFRKEGQNVTLSCEQNLNHDAMYWYRQDPGQGLRLIYYSQIVNDFQKGDIAEGYSVSREKKESFPLTVTSAQKNPTAFYLCASSTTGGYGYTFGSGTRLTVV.

The chain employs TRBV11-1 and TRBJ2-7, with unresolved D. V was clipped by 1 base and J by 3 bases, with 10 bases between them. The CDR3 has 14 amino acids. Germline CDR1 SGHAT, CDR2 FQDESV (reference sequence). The CDR3 region is CASSLVPNSYEQYF. Written as DNA, the CDR3 is TGTGCCAGCAGCTTAGTCCCTAACAGCTACGAGCAGTACTTC.

V gene TRBV6-1 combines with J gene TRBJ2-5; D might be TRBD2 (5 bases). Germline CDR1 MNHNS, CDR2 SASEGT. V shed 0 bases and J shed 4 bases, with 12 bases lying between them. This CDR3 is built from 15 residues. CDR3 DNA sequence: TGTGCCAGCAGTGAAGCGCCGGGGTTATCAGAGACCCAGTACTTC. It encodes CASSEAPGLSETQYF.

The chain's CDR3 is CASGLVLEDRKPYEQYF. The CDR3 DNA follows: TGTGCTAGTGGTTTGGTCCTGGAGGACAGAAAACCCTACGAGCAGTACTTC. The chain joins TRBV12-5 to TRBJ2-7; tentative D call: TRBD1 (6 bases). Trimming cost V 0 bases and J 2 bases, with 17 bases left between them. The germline gives CDR1 LGHNT, CDR2 FRNRAP. This CDR3 has 17 amino acids.

This clone is a singleton in its sample. The chain has TRBV6-5 and TRBJ2-2, with TRBD2 matching over 7 bases. With 7 bases clipped from V and 6 bases from J, the junction kept 11 bases outside the gene matches. CDR1 is MNHEY and CDR2 is SVGAGI in the germline V gene. CDR3 length equals 15 residues. The CDR3 is CASTGFGGMAGELFF. Written as DNA, the CDR3 is TGTGCCAGCACAGGTTTCGGGGGGATGGCCGGGGAGCTGTTTTTT.

The chain joins TRBV5-1 to TRBJ1-1; D not resolved. Per germline, CDR1 SGHRS and CDR2 YFSETQ. Trimming left V 2 bases short and J 0 bases short, with 11 bases between. This CDR3 spans 15 amino acids. The CDR3 here is CASSFRGTMNTEAFF. The CDR3 DNA reads as TGCGCCAGCAGCTTCCGGGGTACCATGAACACTGAAGCTTTCTTT. The variable domain in full, with the rest retrieved from reference TRBV5-1 and TRBJ1-1, is KAGVTQTPRYLIKTRGQQVTLSCSPISGHRSVSWYQQTPGQGLQFLFEYFSETQRNKGNFPGRFSGRQFSNSRSEMNVSTLELGDSALYLCASSFRGTMNTEAFFGQGTRLTVV.

The gene calls are TRBV5-4 and TRBJ2-7; possible D gene TRBD1, 6 bases. The CDR3 is 14 residues long. V gave up 0 bases and J gave up 5 bases, with 12 bases separating them. Germline V lookup: CDR1 SGHNT, CDR2 YYREEE (reference sequence). CDR3 amino acids: CASSLEQGLNEQYF. The DNA for the CDR3 is TGTGCCAGCAGCTTGGAACAGGGTCTAAACGAGCAGTACTTC.

The V call is TRBV9, the J call TRBJ1-2; 12 bases align to TRBD1. This CDR3 spans 16 amino acids. From germline, CDR1 is SGDLS and CDR2 YYNGEE. The ends lost 5 bases at V and 4 bases at J; junction bases unmatched: 9. DNA of the CDR3: TGTGCCAGCAGTCCGGGACAGGGGGCTTTTGGCTATGGCTACACCTTC. This gives the protein CASSPGQGAFGYGYTF.

The chain couples TRBV18 to TRBJ1-6; D is perhaps TRBD1 (5 bases). V lost 2 bases to trimming and J lost 10 bases, with 18 bases between them. CDR1 is KGHSH and CDR2 is LQKENI in the germline V gene. The CDR3 is 16 residues long. This CDR3 reads CASSPDRLQLGSPLHF. CDR3 DNA: TGTGCCAGCTCACCAGACAGACTCCAGTTAGGATCACCCCTCCACTTT.

The chain links TRBV4-1 to TRBJ2-7, with TRBD2 identical over 12 bases. Germline V gene lookup returns CDR1 MGHRA and CDR2 YSYEKL. The ends lost 4 bases at V and 6 bases at J; junction bases unmatched: 10. The CDR3 length is 16 residues. CDR3 residues: CASSRTSGVPSFEQYF. In nucleotides, the CDR3 is TGCGCCAGCAGCCGGACTAGCGGGGTCCCTTCTTTCGAGCAGTACTTC.

The chain is built from TRBV18 and TRBJ2-7; tentatively, D is TRBD1 (6 bases). The V gene's germline CDR1 is KGHSH and CDR2 LQKENI. The CDR3 runs 13 residues. V was trimmed by 6 bases and J by 4 bases, leaving 13 bases between them. This CDR3 is CASSNGQSYEQYF. DNA of the CDR3: TGTGCCAGCTCTAACGGACAGTCGTACGAGCAGTACTTC.

This rearrangement joins TRBV19 to TRBJ2-4, with 7 positions matching TRBD1. V lost 6 bases, J lost 0 bases, and 5 bases stayed unmatched. Per germline, CDR1 LNHDA and CDR2 SQIVND (reference sequence). There are 15 residues in the CDR3. This chain's CDR3 is CASSSTGVAKNIQYF. CDR3 in DNA: TGTGCCAGTAGCTCTACAGGGGTAGCCAAAAACATTCAGTACTTC.

This rearrangement joins TRBV6-5 to TRBJ1-1, with 9 bases that match TRBD1. The V and J ends lost 4 bases and 4 bases, in that order; junction bases with no gene match: 4. The V gene's germline CDR1 is MNHEY and CDR2 SVGAGI. This CDR3 is built from 14 residues. The CDR3 here is CASSSTGGSTEAFF. In DNA, the CDR3 is TGTGCCAGCAGTTCGACAGGGGGAAGCACTGAAGCTTTCTTT.

Points on this clone: A far larger clone is a single base away, which makes a read error likely. The V call is TRBV4-1, the J call TRBJ2-3, with 8 bases fitting TRBD2. The CDR3 is made up of 16 amino acids. Germline loops: CDR1 MGHRA, CDR2 YSYEKL. CDR3 sequence: CASCHYSGGGTDTQYF. The CDR3 DNA reads TGCGCCAGCTGCCATTATTCGGGGGGGGGCACAGATACGCAGTATTTT.

The chain links TRBV12-3 or TRBV12-4 to TRBJ1-1, with TRBD1 as a possible D gene (6 bases). The CDR3 contains 12 residues. V was cut by 6 bases and J by 5 bases, with 10 bases left in between. In nucleotides, the CDR3 is TGTGCCAGCAGCCCCAGGGGAACTGAAGCTTTCTTT. Translation: CASSPRGTEAFF.

The V and J genes are TRBV4-2 and TRBJ1-1; TRBD1 agrees at 7 bases. Germline loops: CDR1 LGHNA, CDR2 YNFKEQ. V gave up 4 bases and J gave up 0 bases; unmatched junction bases: 5. The CDR3 is 15 residues long. The CDR3 nucleotides are TGTGCCAGCAGCCGGAGACAGGGAGTGAACACTGAAGCTTTCTTT. Protein: CASSRRQGVNTEAFF.

V usage is TRBV5-1 and J usage is TRBJ2-1, with 9 bases fitting TRBD1. V gave up 4 bases and J gave up 6 bases; unmatched junction bases: 17. CDR3 length equals 18 residues. Germline lookup yields CDR1 SGHRS and CDR2 YFSETQ. DNA for the CDR3: TGCGCCAGCAGCAAACCGGGACAGGGCTATATCTGGGGCAATGAGCAGTTCTTC. This sequence encodes CASSKPGQGYIWGNEQFF.

The chain links TRBV5-1 to TRBJ2-4, with 12 bases identical to TRBD2. The CDR3 sequence is 16 residues long. V dropped 5 bases and J dropped 2; count of bases not matched to a gene: 5. Germline V gives CDR1 SGHRS, CDR2 YFSETQ. The CDR3 here is CASSLTSGGTKNIQYF. The CDR3 nucleotides are TGCGCCAGCAGTCTAACTAGCGGGGGGACCAAAAACATTCAGTACTTC.

This clone was counted only a few times. V gene TRBV7-9 combines with J gene TRBJ1-6, with D maybe TRBD1 (5 bases). The CDR3 sequence is 17 residues long. Germline V gene lookup returns CDR1 SEHNR and CDR2 FQNEAQ (reference sequence). The V gene lost 4 bases and the J gene lost 8 bases, with 21 bases spanning the gap. The CDR3 region has the DNA TGTGCCAGCAGCTCTCGATCCCCGGGGGTAGCGGATTCACCCCTCCACTTT. It specifies CASSSRSPGVADSPLHF.

V usage is TRBV18 and J usage is TRBJ2-7; D unclear. Per the germline V gene, CDR1 is KGHSH and CDR2 is LQKENI. V was pared by 1 base and J by 6 bases, with 13 bases between. There are 14 residues in the CDR3. CDR3 in DNA: TGTGCCAGCTCACCACGGCCGGGTAATAGCGAGCAGTACTTC. Translation: CASSPRPGNSEQYF.